These 29 T cell receptor beta chains originate from one sample sequenced in a study of shared clonotypes between healthy human individuals. Some clones are missing from TCRdb's copy, which holds only in-frame ones; the method was immunoSEQ multiplex PCR. Among 500,000 to 700,000 clones listed, 95% were seen once. CD8 cells classed as naive were CD45RO-negative and positively selected for CCR7, excluding terminally differentiated effector memory CD45RA+ cells. Material: naive CD8+ T cells sorted from blood. These receptors were collected from a woman aged 25 to 39 in good health.

This chain joins TRBV6-5 and TRBJ2-1, with 7 positions matching TRBD2. The CDR3 covers 15 residues. Looked up from germline, CDR1 is MNHEY and CDR2 is SVGAGI. After removal of 2 bases from V and 9 bases from J, the junction contained 10 bases not matched to a gene. CDR3 region: CASSYGRGSVFEQFF. For the CDR3, the DNA is TGTGCCAGCAGTTACGGGAGGGGAAGTGTATTTGAGCAGTTCTTC.

The chain carries TRBV18 and TRBJ2-1; 10 bases are a match to TRBD2. V lost 3 bases, J lost 9 bases, and 5 bases stayed unmatched. The V gene's germline CDR1 is KGHSH and CDR2 LQKENI. The CDR3 contains 14 residues. The CDR3 protein is CASSPGAGGTEQFF. The CDR3 coding sequence is TGTGCCAGCTCACCTGGAGCGGGAGGGACTGAGCAGTTCTTC.

This chain uses TRBV28 with TRBJ1-5, with D perhaps matching TRBD1 (5 bases). Trimming took 3 bases from V and 0 from J, leaving 18 bases between them. In germline, CDR1 is MDHEN, CDR2 SYDVKM. CDR3 length: 18 residues. The CDR3 region has the DNA TGTGCCAGCAGTTTCGGCAGGGCGAGGATTCTTAGCAATCAGCCCCAGCATTTT. Translation: CASSFGRARILSNQPQHF.

The gene calls are TRBV10-3 and TRBJ1-5, with no clear D. Per the germline V gene, CDR1 is ENHRY and CDR2 is SYGVKD. With 3 bases removed from V and 7 bases from J, the gap between germline ends came to 10 bases. The CDR3 length is 13 residues. The CDR3 is CAISDMGSQPQHF. CDR3 bases: TGTGCCATCAGTGACATGGGCAGCCAGCCCCAGCATTTT.

The rearrangement uses TRBV2 and TRBJ2-3, with 14 bases lining up with TRBD2. The V and J ends lost 2 bases and 4 bases, in that order; junction bases with no gene match: 2. The CDR3 contains 16 residues. Germline CDR1 and CDR2: SNHLY and FYNNEI. Here the CDR3 DNA reads TGTGCCAGCAGTGAATGGGGACTAGCGGGAGCAGATACGCAGTATTTT. Encoded protein: CASSEWGLAGADTQYF. The whole variable domain, filled in from reference TRBV2 and TRBJ2-3, reads EPEVTQTPSHQVTQMGQEVILRCVPISNHLYFYWYRQILGQKVEFLVSFYNNEISEKSEIFDDQFSVERPDGSNFTLKIRSTKLEDSAMYFCASSEWGLAGADTQYFGPGTRLTVL.

The genes are TRBV4-2 and TRBJ1-1, with D tentatively TRBD1 (5 bases). The germline V gene encodes CDR1 LGHNA and CDR2 YNFKEQ. The germline V and J ends were trimmed by 5 bases and 8 bases, with 12 bases remaining between them. This CDR3 region has 12 residues. The CDR3 DNA sequence: TGTGCCAGCAGCTTGACTGGGGCGGAAGCTTTCTTT. It specifies CASSLTGAEAFF.

The J gene is TRBJ1-2, the V gene TRBV4-1; 8 bases fit TRBD1. From germline, CDR1 is MGHRA and CDR2 YSYEKL. V lost 2 bases to trimming and J lost 4 bases; unmatched junction nucleotides: 9. The CDR3 is made up of 16 amino acids. The CDR3 loop reads CASSQPEPTGVYGYTF. CDR3 in DNA: TGCGCCAGCAGCCAACCCGAGCCGACAGGGGTCTATGGCTACACCTTC.

The chain carries TRBV11-2 and TRBJ2-7, with D perhaps being TRBD1 or TRBD2 (5 bases each). The CDR3 extends over 13 amino acids. Trimming shortened V by 8 bases and J by 1 base, and 12 bases separated the two germline ends. CDR1 SGHAT and CDR2 FQNNGV come from the germline V gene. DNA for the CDR3: TGTGCCAGCGGAACTAGGGGTTCCTACGAGCAGTACTTC. Amino acids: CASGTRGSYEQYF.

Turning to this clone: Within the sample, other DNA sequences also encode this same CDR3. The gene calls are TRBV4-1 and TRBJ1-1; no clear D. V dropped 4 bases and J dropped 1 base, with 10 bases sitting between them. Germline assignment: CDR1 MGHRA and CDR2 YSYEKL. The CDR3 length is 14 residues. CDR3 sequence reads: CASSPPGRNTEAFF. The CDR3 DNA is TGCGCCAGCAGCCCCCCAGGTAGGAACACTGAAGCTTTCTTT.

This rearrangement joins TRBV2 to TRBJ2-7; no definite D call. Germline CDR1 and CDR2: SNHLY and FYNNEI. The CDR3 contains 13 residues. V lost 1 base and J lost 3, with 7 bases in between. The CDR3 here is CASSEVSVYEQYF. In DNA, the CDR3 is TGTGCCAGCAGTGAAGTATCAGTCTACGAGCAGTACTTC.

The rearrangement joins TRBV25-1 to TRBJ1-1, with TRBD1 as a possible D gene (5 bases). V gave up 4 bases and J gave up 4 bases, with 13 bases separating them. Germline V lookup: CDR1 MGHDK, CDR2 SYGVNS. The CDR3 is 14 amino acids. The CDR3 sequence is CASSGARGFTEAFF. The CDR3 coding sequence is TGTGCCAGCAGTGGGGCACGGGGCTTCACTGAAGCTTTCTTT.

This clone has more than one count but fewer than ten. The V call is TRBV15, the J call TRBJ1-1; D might be TRBD1 (6 bases). Germline V CDR1 and CDR2: LNHNV, YYDKDF (reference sequence). The length of the CDR3 is 14 residues. V lost 0 bases and J lost 5, with 10 bases in between. Here the CDR3 reads CATSRDTGWTEAFF. For the CDR3, the DNA is TGTGCCACCAGCAGAGATACAGGGTGGACTGAAGCTTTCTTT.

This chain uses TRBV28 with TRBJ1-1; tentatively, D is TRBD1 (5 bases). There are 14 residues in the CDR3. Germline V gene data show CDR1 as MDHEN and CDR2 as SYDVKM. The ends were cut back, 4 bases at V and 4 bases at J, with 13 bases in the middle. As DNA, the CDR3 is TGTGCCAGCAGTTGGGGACTTGTGGGCACTGAAGCTTTCTTT. This translates into CASSWGLVGTEAFF.

V and J are TRBV29-1 and TRBJ2-5; 11 nucleotides align to TRBD2. With 7 bases clipped from V and 1 base from J, the junction kept 11 bases outside the gene matches. Germline assignment: CDR1 SQVTM and CDR2 ANQGSEA. The CDR3 extends over 16 amino acids. Here the CDR3 DNA reads TGCAGCGCCTTGGGGGGACTAGCGGTACCCCAAGAGACCCAGTACTTC. This encodes CSALGGLAVPQETQYF.

The V gene is TRBV15, the J gene TRBJ2-7; 9 nucleotides agree with TRBD2. Germline CDR1 is LNHNV and CDR2 is YYDKDF (reference sequence). Trimming cost V 0 bases and J 6 bases; bases outside gene matches: 9. The CDR3 loop spans 16 amino acids. CDR3 amino acids: CATSRDESSGSSEQYF. The CDR3 coding sequence is TGTGCCACCAGCAGAGATGAGAGTAGCGGGAGCTCCGAGCAGTACTTC. The whole variable domain, remainder taken from reference TRBV15 and TRBJ2-7, is DAMVIQNPRYQVTQFGKPVTLSCSQTLNHNVMYWYQQKSSQAPKLLFHYYDKDFNNEADTPDNFQSRRPNTSFCFLDIRSPGLGDTAMYLCATSRDESSGSSEQYFGPGTRLTVT.

This chain connects TRBV7-8 to TRBJ1-1; possible D gene TRBD1, 5 bases. The CDR3 has 13 amino acids. Germline V gene lookup returns CDR1 SGHVS and CDR2 FQNEAQ. V was cut by 1 base and J by 4 bases, with 7 bases left in between. The DNA for the CDR3 is TGTGCCAGCAGCTTAGAAGGGGTCACTGAAGCTTTCTTT. Translating it yields CASSLEGVTEAFF.

CDR3 DNA: TGTGCCAGCAGCTCCCGACAGGGCCGCAGAGACATTCAGTACTTC. This encodes CASSSRQGRRDIQYF. The gene calls are TRBV28 and TRBJ2-4, with 7 bases identical to TRBD1. CDR1 is MDHEN and CDR2 is SYDVKM in the germline V gene. The junction had 13 bases not matched to a gene; V was cut back by 6 bases and J by 8 bases. The CDR3 sequence is 15 residues long.

The genes are TRBV2 and TRBJ2-1, with a possible D match to TRBD2 (7 bases). From germline, CDR1 is SNHLY and CDR2 FYNNEI. The ends were cut back, 8 bases at V and 1 base at J, with 18 bases in the middle. CDR3 length: 16 residues. As DNA, the CDR3 is TGTGCCAGCTCCGGGGGGCGGGGTATGTCCTACAATGAGCAGTTCTTC. Amino acid sequence: CASSGGRGMSYNEQFF.

The V call is TRBV11-2, the J call TRBJ2-7; D not certain. Trimming removed 9 bases from V and 1 base from J, with 10 bases in between. The CDR3 length is 12 residues. Per the germline V gene, CDR1 is SGHAT and CDR2 is FQNNGV. CDR3 amino acids: CASHGLSYEQYF. CDR3 in DNA: TGTGCCAGTCACGGTCTGTCCTACGAGCAGTACTTC.

This clone was found a few times. This sequence joins TRBV9 and TRBJ1-1, with D uncertain. Trimming removed 5 bases at V and 4 bases at J, with 12 bases between. The CDR3 length is 13 residues. CDR1 and CDR2 (germline): SGDLS, YYNGEE. CDR3 loop: CASSPSVSTEAFF. Written as DNA, the CDR3 is TGTGCCAGCAGTCCGTCTGTCTCCACTGAAGCTTTCTTT.

V usage is TRBV7-8 and J usage is TRBJ2-7; TRBD1 matches at 9 bases. CDR1 is SGHVS, CDR2 FQNEAQ, per germline. The V segment lost 5 bases and the J segment 3 bases; nucleotides outside the gene matches: 8. CDR3 length: 15 residues. This chain's CDR3 is CASSDRDRANYEQYF. As DNA, the CDR3 is TGTGCCAGCAGCGACCGGGACAGGGCTAACTACGAGCAGTACTTC.

This chain uses TRBV12-5 with TRBJ1-1; D remains unclear. The CDR3 has 13 amino acids. Trimming stripped 1 base from V and 6 bases from J, with 9 bases between. Looked up from germline, CDR1 is LGHNT and CDR2 is FRNRAP. The CDR3 DNA sequence: TGTGCTAGTGGTTTGGGTACAGCTCCTGAAGCTTTCTTT. It codes for CASGLGTAPEAFF.

The chain recombines TRBV4-1 with TRBJ2-2, with a tentative D call TRBD2 (6 bases). The V gene's germline CDR1 is MGHRA and CDR2 YSYEKL. This CDR3 comprises 15 residues. With 5 bases removed from V and 2 bases from J, the gap between germline ends came to 12 bases. In nucleotides, the CDR3 is TGCGCCAGCAGCTCACCGGGACTTAACACCGGGGAGCTGTTTTTT. This encodes CASSSPGLNTGELFF.

The CDR3 sequence: CASSLKARVSPLRETQYF. The CDR3 DNA sequence: TGTGCCAGCAGCTTGAAGGCCAGGGTATCCCCCCTCCGGGAGACCCAGTACTTC. V gene TRBV5-6 combines with J gene TRBJ2-5; weak D call: TRBD1 (5 bases). Germline CDR1 and CDR2: SGHDT and YYEEEE. This CDR3 spans 18 amino acids. The ends were cut back, 1 base at V and 5 bases at J, with 24 bases in the middle.

The V call is TRBV5-6, the J call TRBJ2-7; 8 nucleotides align to TRBD2. J lost 3 bases, V lost 4 bases, and 3 bases had no gene match. Germline CDR1 SGHDT, CDR2 YYEEEE. The CDR3 has 13 residues. In DNA, the CDR3 is TGTGCCAGCAGCCGGGGACTAGTCTACGAGCAGTACTTC. Amino acids: CASSRGLVYEQYF.

The chain employs TRBV11-2 and TRBJ2-1, with D unclear. This CDR3 is 14 amino acids long. V was cut by 3 bases and J by 6 bases, with 12 bases left in between. The germline gives CDR1 SGHAT, CDR2 FQNNGV. The CDR3 loop is CASSFGPWINEQFF. The CDR3 bases are TGTGCCAGCAGCTTTGGACCGTGGATCAATGAGCAGTTCTTC.

The genes are TRBV6-1 and TRBJ2-7; 9 bases map to TRBD1. V trimming: 8 bases; J trimming: 2 bases; junction bases outside the gene matches: 10. The CDR3 consists of 15 residues. From germline, CDR1 is MNHNS and CDR2 SASEGT. CDR3 sequence reads: CASYLGQGVTYEQYF. CDR3 nucleotide sequence: TGTGCCAGCTACTTGGGACAGGGTGTGACCTACGAGCAGTACTTC.

The V gene is TRBV7-9, the J gene TRBJ2-1; TRBD1 aligns across 7 bases. V gave up 0 bases and J gave up 2 bases; unmatched junction bases: 1. Germline V CDR1 and CDR2: SEHNR, FQNEAQ (reference sequence). CDR3 length: 15 residues. This CDR3 reads CASSLAGGTYNEQFF. In DNA form, the CDR3 reads TGTGCCAGCAGCTTAGCAGGGGGCACCTACAATGAGCAGTTCTTC.

The DNA for the CDR3 is TGTGCCAGCAGTTACGTCGGGGAAACATACAATGAGCAGTTCTTC. As protein: CASSYVGETYNEQFF. V and J are TRBV6-5 and TRBJ2-1; D possibly corresponds to TRBD2 (5 bases). Trimming stripped 2 bases from V and 4 bases from J, with 12 bases between. Germline CDR1 is MNHEY and CDR2 is SVGAGI. This CDR3 comprises 15 residues.